This T cell receptor (beta chain) was recorded in a study of CD8 T cells in Susac syndrome. Overall study context: At the time of blood draw, patients with Susac syndrome were therapy-naive, receiving corticosteroids, or receiving intravenous immunoglobulin alone.

CD8+ and CD4+ T cells circulating in blood were sequenced for TCR beta. Recently defined diagnostic criteria for definite or probable disease were fulfilled by Susac syndrome patients. The CDR3 covers 17 residues. Germline-derived CDR1 and CDR2 are MNHEY and SVGEGT. V lost 2 bases, J lost 7 bases, and 13 bases stayed unmatched. RNA in amounts of 0.5 to 1 ug was reverse transcribed with random hexamers. The immunoSEQ assay covered 54 Vbeta and 13 Jbeta segments for CDR3. Each CDR3 protein gets one entry after TCRdb re-called the immunoSEQ multiplex PCR reads with MiXCR. The table has 200,000 to 250,000 distinct CDR3 sequences, about 94% seen once.

Sequencing was done on a sample of CD4+ T cells from PBMCs. This clonotype originated in a human donor with Susac syndrome. The rearrangement uses TRBV6-2 or TRBV6-3 and TRBJ2-4; 8 bases are shared with TRBD1. CDR3 sequence reads: CASSYTPGGTGPNIQYF. In DNA form, the CDR3 reads TGTGCCAGCAGTTACACCCCAGGCGGGACAGGCCCCAACATTCAGTACTTC.